The clone carrying this TCR beta chain was seen repeatedly, ten times or more. The CDR3 has 14 residues. V lost 6 bases to trimming and J lost 5 bases; unmatched junction nucleotides: 3. The germline gives CDR1 ENHRY, CDR2 SYGVKD. TCRdb ran MiXCR on the RT-PCR reads and lists one entry per CDR3 protein. The sample lists about 520,000 distinct CDR3 sequences; approximately 11% were seen once. These data belong to a study of response to subunit inactivated influenza vaccine. The sequence was collected from a man between 50 and 59 years old who received an inactivated influenza vaccine. The chain links TRBV10-3 to TRBJ1-5; 11 bases agree with TRBD1. Sequences were derived from PBMCs from blood, sampled roughly 47 days after vaccination. CDR3 nucleotides: TGTGCCATCAGCGGGACAGGGGGTGATCAGCCCCAGCATTTT. Its protein is CAISGTGGDQPQHF.